The subject of this entry is one T cell receptor (beta chain). These data originate in a study of blood T cell repertoires in COVID-19. Across the whole study: The analysed material was cDNA or gDNA that came from T cells, B-cell-depleted T cells, or PBMCs.

The table came from immunoSEQ multiplex PCR; TCRdb's copy has only in-frame clones and leaves some out. The sample includes 390,000 or so clones, around 87% of them seen just once. The V and J ends lost 5 bases and 7 bases respectively, with 9 bases between them. The CDR3 consists of 11 residues. Germline CDR1 reads MDHEN; CDR2 reads SYDVKM. This receptor was identified in a woman between 25 and 40 years old with COVID-19, enrolled during active disease. Material: peripheral blood. This rearrangement joins TRBV28 to TRBJ2-7; no reliable D call. The CDR3 sequence: CASSPAREQYF. In DNA, the CDR3 is TGTGCCAGCAGTCCGGCGAGGGAGCAGTACTTC.